This TCR beta chain was recovered during a study of read filtering for tumor transcriptome and immune sequencing. Study overall: The cohort had over 16 men and approximately 14 women aged roughly 45 to 90, mean roughly 65 years.

This library used roughly 370 ng RNA and molecular barcoded adaptors spanning alpha/delta and beta/gamma chains. Each CDR3 protein is one row after TCRdb ran MiXCR on the reads. Found here are around 140,000 distinct CDR3 sequences, less than 15% of them singletons; the top ten hold roughly 7.6%. This clonotype was seen at least ten times. CDR1 LNHNV and CDR2 YYDKDF come from the germline V gene (reference sequence). V was pared by 0 bases and J by 5 bases, with 13 bases between. CDR3 length: 15 residues. The receptor's source is a donor at least 40 years old with multiple myeloma. The sample was a population of CD138-negative cells sorted from bone marrow. V and J are TRBV15 and TRBJ2-5; D is possibly TRBD2 (5 bases). In DNA form, the CDR3 reads TGTGCCACCAGCAGAGAAGGTAGCGCCGGGGAGACCCAGTACTTC. Its translation: CATSREGSAGETQYF.